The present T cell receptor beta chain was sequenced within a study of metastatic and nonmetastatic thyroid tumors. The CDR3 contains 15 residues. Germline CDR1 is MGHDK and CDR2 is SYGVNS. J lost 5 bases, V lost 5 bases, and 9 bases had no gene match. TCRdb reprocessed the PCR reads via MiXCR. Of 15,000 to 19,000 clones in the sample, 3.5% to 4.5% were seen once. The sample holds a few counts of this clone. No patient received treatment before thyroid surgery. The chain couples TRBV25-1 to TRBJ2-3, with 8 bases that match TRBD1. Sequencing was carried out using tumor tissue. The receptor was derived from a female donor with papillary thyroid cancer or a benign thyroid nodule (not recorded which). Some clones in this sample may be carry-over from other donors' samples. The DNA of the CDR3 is TGTGCCAGCAGTCCGACAGGGGAGTTACAAGATACGCAGTATTTT. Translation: CASSPTGELQDTQYF.